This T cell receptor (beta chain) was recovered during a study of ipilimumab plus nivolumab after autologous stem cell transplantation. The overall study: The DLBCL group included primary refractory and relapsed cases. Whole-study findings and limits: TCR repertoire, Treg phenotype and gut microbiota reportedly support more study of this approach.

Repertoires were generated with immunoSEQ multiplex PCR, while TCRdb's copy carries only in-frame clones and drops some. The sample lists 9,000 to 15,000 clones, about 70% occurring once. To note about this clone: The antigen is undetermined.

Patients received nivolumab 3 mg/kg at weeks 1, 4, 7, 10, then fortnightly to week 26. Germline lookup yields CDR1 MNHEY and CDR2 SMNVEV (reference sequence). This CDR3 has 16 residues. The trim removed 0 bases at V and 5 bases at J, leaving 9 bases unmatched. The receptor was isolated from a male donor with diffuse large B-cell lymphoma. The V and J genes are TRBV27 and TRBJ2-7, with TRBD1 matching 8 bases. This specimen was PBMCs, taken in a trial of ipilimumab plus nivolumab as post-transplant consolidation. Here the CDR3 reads CASSLSLGRGQDEQYF. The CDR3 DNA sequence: TGTGCCAGCAGTTTATCTTTAGGCAGGGGGCAGGACGAGCAGTACTTC.